This T cell receptor beta chain was retrieved from a study of CD8 T cells in Susac syndrome. This CDR3 region has 17 residues. CDR1 is SGDLS and CDR2 is YYNGEE in the germline V gene. Unmatched junction bases numbered 8, after V lost 4 bases and J lost 1 base. Overall study findings and caveats: The number of individuals included in the study's TCR sequencing and HLA analysis was acknowledged as relatively small.

Random hexamers were used to reverse transcribe the RNA input (about 0.45 to 1 ug). Coverage of TCR beta CDR3 amplification by immunoSEQ multiplex PCR extended to 54 Vbeta and 13 Jbeta. TCRdb reprocessed the immunoSEQ multiplex PCR reads with MiXCR, giving one entry per CDR3 protein. Among about 89,000 distinct CDR3 sequences, 85% to 95% were seen once, and the ten largest hold 0.25% to 0.4%. CD8+ and CD4+ T cells taken from blood had their TCR beta sequenced. A note on this clonotype: The antigen is undetermined.

The chain has TRBV9 and TRBJ2-6; 7 bases fit TRBD1. Sequencing was performed on CD8+ T cells from PBMCs. The receptor's source is a human donor in good health. The CDR3 DNA reads TGTGCCAGCAGCCCCGACAGGGTGCAATCTGGGGCCAACGTCCTGACTTTC. Protein product: CASSPDRVQSGANVLTF.